These 4 T cell receptor beta chains originate from one sample sequenced in a study of T cell responses to AZD1222 COVID-19 vaccine. Here immunoSEQ multiplex PCR was the method, and the copy in TCRdb shows in-frame clones only, minus some. The profile covers some 150,000 clones, with 90% to 95% appearing a single time and approximately 3% taken by the ten largest. Sequenced here: peripheral blood, sampled on day 0 of MenACWY control vaccination. Every receptor here comes from an adult in good health.

This chain uses TRBV2 with TRBJ1-1; 10 bases line up with TRBD1. The CDR3 consists of 13 residues. Germline CDR1 and CDR2: SNHLY and FYNNEI. J lost 2 bases, V lost 8 bases, and 2 bases had no gene match. CDR3 sequence (DNA): TGTGCCAGCGGGACAGGGGTCAACACTGAAGCTTTCTTT. Its translation is CASGTGVNTEAFF.

This clone was detected once. The genes are TRBV12-5 and TRBJ1-5; D ambiguous. Per the germline V gene, CDR1 is LGHNT and CDR2 is FRNRAP. This CDR3 comprises 13 residues. The ends were cut back, 2 bases at V and 1 base at J, with 3 bases in the middle. The CDR3 DNA follows: TGTGCTAGTGGTTTGTACAGCAATCAGCCCCAGCATTTT. Translating gives CASGLYSNQPQHF.

This sequence joins TRBV4-1 and TRBJ2-5, with TRBD2 matching 13 bases. Germline V CDR1 and CDR2: MGHRA, YSYEKL. This CDR3 has 16 amino acids. V lost 3 bases and J lost 5; bases outside the gene matches: 6. CDR3 amino acids: CASSQVTSGGYETQYF. The CDR3 DNA reads as TGCGCCAGCAGCCAGGTGACTAGCGGGGGGTATGAGACCCAGTACTTC.

The chain links TRBV19 to TRBJ1-5; D is undetermined. This CDR3 comprises 12 residues. V shed 10 bases and J shed 2 bases, with 9 bases lying between them. Germline V gene sequence: CDR1 LNHDA, CDR2 SQIVND (reference sequence). The CDR3 loop reads CATRPGNQPQHF. CDR3 nucleotides: TGTGCCACGAGGCCTGGCAATCAGCCCCAGCATTTT.